This TCR beta chain is drawn from a study of T cells after yellow fever vaccination (dated by TCRdb to between 2017 and 2020). In terms of the full investigation: The SMART-Seq v4 Ultra Low Input RNA kit was used to prepare libraries from fractions with low cell numbers. To follow T-cell clones before and after primary and booster YFV17D yellow fever vaccination, bulk TCR alpha and beta repertoires were sequenced over time. Two healthy male donors, one aged 18 to 30 and one aged 30 to 40 years, made up the cohort. Blood samples were taken at several timepoints before and after primary and secondary immunization, and bulk PBMC replicates and cell subsets were isolated.

The full study reports these points: A small share of clonotypes was detected in both CD4 and CD8 compartments, with the overlap likely arising from convergent recombination. Compared with the primary T-cell response, the secondary T-cell response was weaker but faster, peaking on day 5 rather than day 15. Only two donors were included in the study, so the extent to which the findings can be generalized is limited. Most clones expanded after primary vaccination (approximately 96% of CD4 and roughly 91% of CD8) were re-detected after the booster, suggesting that broad memory maintenance occurred. Computational filtering was needed because FACS-sorted repertoires could contain abundant contaminating clonotypes from the bulk population.

Concerning this clonotype: The specificity of this receptor is unknown. This may be a read error: a much more frequent sequence differs by one nucleotide.

The sample's treatment or condition label, in plain terms: live attenuated yellow fever vaccine strain. PBMCs were isolated from peripheral blood using a standard Ficoll-Paque protocol. CD4 and CD8 T-cell fractions were isolated with Dynabeads CD4 and CD8 positive selection kits. TriZol was used to extract RNA from bulk PBMCs, CD4 and CD8 fractions, and dextramer-positive and dextramer-negative fractions. From a lookup of the germline V gene (reference sequence), CDR1 and CDR2 are MNHEY and SMNVEV. Inclusive of the bounding cysteine and phenylalanine, the CDR3 is 16 residues long. Only the CDR3 DNA stays, 48 bases, in frame from base 1. V is pared back by 11 bases and J by 6 bases, with 29 bases lying between the germline termini. TCR cDNA was synthesized by 5'RACE template switching, through which a universal primer site and unique molecular identifiers were introduced. cDNA synthesis was primed from both the TCR alpha and TCR beta constant segments. Library amplification involved two PCR steps, and the second step added sample barcodes and sequencing adapters. Libraries were sequenced on Illumina HiSeq 2500 (2x100 bp) or NovaSeq (2x150 bp). The authors processed their data as follows. Demultiplexing of reads and collapsing into UMI consensus sequences were performed with MIGEC, and V(D)J alignment was carried out with MiXCR. Using edgeR on replicate PBMC samples, clonotypes were called vaccine-responding if FDR was below 0.01 and the log2 fold change was above 5 up to day 15. CD4 or CD8 identity was assigned to each bulk clonotype according to whether the clonotype was present at higher abundance in the sequenced CD4 repertoire or the sequenced CD8 repertoire. TCRdb reanalyzed the raw reads on its own, using fastp at Q25 for trimming and MiXCR for clone calling, and kept in-frame beta chains. When rows share a CDR3 protein, they turn into one entry using the most common DNA and genes. The V and J calls were determined by TCRdb, not by the authors. Within this sample are 200,000 to 250,000 distinct CDR3 sequences, with 6.9% of them counted one time only. Over 0.65% of the sample lies in the top ten.

Sample: CD4+ T cells sorted from PBMCs, taken 15 days after the yellow fever booster vaccination. The chain was built from TRBV27 and TRBJ2-7, with the D gene call left open. This TCR came from a young man who received the YFV17D yellow fever vaccine. The DNA sequence follows: TGTGCCGGCTGCCCCAAGAACGGGCGGTTGGTATGCGAGCAGTACTTC. This translates into CAGCPKNGRLVCEQYF.